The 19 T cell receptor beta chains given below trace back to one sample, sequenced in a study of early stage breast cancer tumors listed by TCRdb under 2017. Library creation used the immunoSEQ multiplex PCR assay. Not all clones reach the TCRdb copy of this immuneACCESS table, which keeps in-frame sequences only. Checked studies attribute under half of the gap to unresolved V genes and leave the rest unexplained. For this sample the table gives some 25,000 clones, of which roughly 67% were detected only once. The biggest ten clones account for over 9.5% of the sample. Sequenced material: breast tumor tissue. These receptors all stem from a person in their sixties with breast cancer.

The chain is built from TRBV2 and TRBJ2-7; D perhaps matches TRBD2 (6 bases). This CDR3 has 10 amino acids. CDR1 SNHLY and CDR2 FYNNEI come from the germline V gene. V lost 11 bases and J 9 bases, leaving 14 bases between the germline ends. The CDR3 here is CASSSAGQYF. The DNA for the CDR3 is TGTGCCTCCTCTAGCGCAGGGCAGTACTTC.

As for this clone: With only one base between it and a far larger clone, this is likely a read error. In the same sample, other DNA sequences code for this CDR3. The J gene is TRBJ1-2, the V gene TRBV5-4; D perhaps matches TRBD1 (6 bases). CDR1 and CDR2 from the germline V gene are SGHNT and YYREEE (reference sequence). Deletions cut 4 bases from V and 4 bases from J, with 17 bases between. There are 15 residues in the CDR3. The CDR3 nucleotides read TGTGCCAGCAGCCAAGATAGGGGGTTCCTCTATGGCTACACCTTC. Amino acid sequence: CASSQDRGFLYGYTF.

The CDR3 loop is CASSRASVQGQETQYF. The DNA for the CDR3 is TGTGCCAGCAGTCGAGCTAGTGTCCAGGGCCAAGAGACCCAGTACTTC. The chain employs TRBV5-4 and TRBJ2-5, with D perhaps TRBD1 (5 bases). The CDR3 spans 16 residues. CDR1 SGHNT and CDR2 YYREEE come from the germline V gene (reference sequence). Trimming pared 5 bases from V and 1 base from J, leaving 18 bases between.

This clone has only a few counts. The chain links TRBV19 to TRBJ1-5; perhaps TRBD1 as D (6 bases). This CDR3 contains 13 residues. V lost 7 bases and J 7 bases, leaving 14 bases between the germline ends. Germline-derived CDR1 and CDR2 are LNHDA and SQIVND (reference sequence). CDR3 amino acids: CASTDRFSQPQHF. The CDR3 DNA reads TGTGCCAGTACTGACAGGTTTTCGCAGCCCCAGCATTTT.

CDR3 sequence: CASRTGTSGSWTDTQYF. Here the CDR3 DNA reads TGTGCCAGCAGGACCGGGACTAGCGGGAGTTGGACAGATACGCAGTATTTT. The chain has TRBV7-9 and TRBJ2-3; 14 positions match TRBD2. The CDR3 spans 17 residues. The germline V gene encodes CDR1 SEHNR and CDR2 FQNEAQ (reference sequence). J gave up 3 bases and V 6 bases, and 8 bases lay outside the gene matches.

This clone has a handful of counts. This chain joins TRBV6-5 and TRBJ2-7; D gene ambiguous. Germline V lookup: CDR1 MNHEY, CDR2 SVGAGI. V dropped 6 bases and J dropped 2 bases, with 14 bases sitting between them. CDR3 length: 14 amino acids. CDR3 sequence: CASSRDMATYEQYF. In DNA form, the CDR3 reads TGTGCCAGCAGCCGAGACATGGCGACCTACGAGCAGTACTTC.

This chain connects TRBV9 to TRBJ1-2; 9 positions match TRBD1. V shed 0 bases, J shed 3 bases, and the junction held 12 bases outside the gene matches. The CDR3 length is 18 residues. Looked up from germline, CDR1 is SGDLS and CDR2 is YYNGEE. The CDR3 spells CASSVALGQGFLDYGYTF. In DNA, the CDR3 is TGTGCCAGCAGCGTAGCTTTGGGACAGGGTTTTTTGGACTATGGCTACACCTTC.

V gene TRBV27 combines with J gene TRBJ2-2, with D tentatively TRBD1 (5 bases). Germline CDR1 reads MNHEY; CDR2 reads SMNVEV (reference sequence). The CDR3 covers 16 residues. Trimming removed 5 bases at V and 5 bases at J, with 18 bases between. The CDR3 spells CASSPSYKGMTGELFF. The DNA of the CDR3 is TGTGCCAGCAGTCCCTCTTATAAGGGGATGACCGGGGAGCTGTTTTTT.

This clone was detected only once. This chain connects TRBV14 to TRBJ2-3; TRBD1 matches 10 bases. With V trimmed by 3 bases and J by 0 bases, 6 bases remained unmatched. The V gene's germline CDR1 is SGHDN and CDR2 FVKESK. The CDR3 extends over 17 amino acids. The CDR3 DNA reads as TGTGCCAGCAGCCACAGGACAGGGGGACCCAGCACAGATACGCAGTATTTT. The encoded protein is CASSHRTGGPSTDTQYF.

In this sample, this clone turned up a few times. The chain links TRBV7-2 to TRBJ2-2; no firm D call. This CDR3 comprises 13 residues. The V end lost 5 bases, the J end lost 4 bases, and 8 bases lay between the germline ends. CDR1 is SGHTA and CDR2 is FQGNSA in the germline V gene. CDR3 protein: CASSTLVTGELFF. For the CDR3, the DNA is TGTGCCAGCAGCACATTGGTCACCGGGGAGCTGTTTTTT.

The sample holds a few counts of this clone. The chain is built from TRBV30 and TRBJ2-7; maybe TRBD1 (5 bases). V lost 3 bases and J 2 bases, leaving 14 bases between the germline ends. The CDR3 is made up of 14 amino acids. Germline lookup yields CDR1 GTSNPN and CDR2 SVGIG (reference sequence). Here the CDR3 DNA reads TGTGCCTGGAGGCCCCAGGGCCTCCCCTACGAGCAGTACTTC. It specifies CAWRPQGLPYEQYF.

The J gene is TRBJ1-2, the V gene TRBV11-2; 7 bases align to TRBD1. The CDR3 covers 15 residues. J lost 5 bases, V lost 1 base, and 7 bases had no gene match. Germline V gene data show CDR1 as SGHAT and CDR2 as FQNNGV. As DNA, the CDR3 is TGTGCCAGCAGCTTAGTAGGGGGCGCAGGGTATGGCTACACCTTC. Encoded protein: CASSLVGGAGYGYTF.

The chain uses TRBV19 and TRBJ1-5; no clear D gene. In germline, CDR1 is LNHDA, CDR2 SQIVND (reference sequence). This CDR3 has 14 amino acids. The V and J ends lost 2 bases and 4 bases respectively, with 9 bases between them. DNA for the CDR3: TGTGCCAGTAGTATATTTTCTCCGAATCAGCCCCAGCATTTT. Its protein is CASSIFSPNQPQHF.

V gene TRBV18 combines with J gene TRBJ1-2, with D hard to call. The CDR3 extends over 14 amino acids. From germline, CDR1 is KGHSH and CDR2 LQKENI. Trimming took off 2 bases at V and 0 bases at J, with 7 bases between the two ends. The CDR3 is CASSPEGSNYGYTF. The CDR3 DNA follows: TGTGCCAGCTCACCAGAGGGCTCTAACTATGGCTACACCTTC.

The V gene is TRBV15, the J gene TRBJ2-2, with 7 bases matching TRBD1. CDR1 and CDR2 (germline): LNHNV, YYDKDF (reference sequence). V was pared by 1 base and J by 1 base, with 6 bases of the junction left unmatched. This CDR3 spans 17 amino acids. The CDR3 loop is CATSRAFGTENTGELFF. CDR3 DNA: TGTGCCACCAGCAGAGCGTTCGGGACAGAGAACACCGGGGAGCTGTTTTTT.

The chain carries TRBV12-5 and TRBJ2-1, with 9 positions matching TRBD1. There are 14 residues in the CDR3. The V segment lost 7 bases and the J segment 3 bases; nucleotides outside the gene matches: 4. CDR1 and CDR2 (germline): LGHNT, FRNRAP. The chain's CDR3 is CASVGGQGYNEQFF. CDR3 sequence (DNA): TGTGCTAGTGTAGGGGGACAGGGCTACAATGAGCAGTTCTTC.

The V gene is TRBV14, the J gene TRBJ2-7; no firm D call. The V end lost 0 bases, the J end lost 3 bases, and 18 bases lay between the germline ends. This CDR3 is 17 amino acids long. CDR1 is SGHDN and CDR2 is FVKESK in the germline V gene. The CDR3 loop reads CASSQDRFPRSDYEQYF. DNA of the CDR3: TGTGCCAGCAGCCAAGATCGATTCCCCCGCAGCGACTACGAGCAGTACTTC.

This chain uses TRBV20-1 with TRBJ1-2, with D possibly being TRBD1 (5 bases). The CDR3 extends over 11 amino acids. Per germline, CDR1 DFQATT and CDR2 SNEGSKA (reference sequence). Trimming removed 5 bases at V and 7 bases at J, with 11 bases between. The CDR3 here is CSARWGPGYTF. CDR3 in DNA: TGCAGTGCTCGATGGGGCCCTGGCTACACCTTC.

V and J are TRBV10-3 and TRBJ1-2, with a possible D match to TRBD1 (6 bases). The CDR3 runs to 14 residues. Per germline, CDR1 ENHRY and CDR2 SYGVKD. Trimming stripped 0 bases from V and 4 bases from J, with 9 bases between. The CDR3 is CAISESDSIYGYTF. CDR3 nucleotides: TGTGCCATCAGTGAGTCGGACAGTATCTATGGCTACACCTTC.